The clone carrying this TCR beta chain showed up just once. The antigen remains undetermined. The CDR3 runs to 13 residues. Germline V gene data show CDR1 as SEHNR and CDR2 as FQNEAQ (reference sequence). Between the trimmed V and J ends, which lost 4 bases and 8 bases, there was a span of 12 bases. The record originates from a study of shared clonotypes between healthy human individuals. At the deep level, the assay was run. Ten immunoSEQ deep assay plates held the unsorted PBMC DNA. Per the original methods: Filtering differed, since immunoSEQ gave only junction sequences and no quality scores. Sequencing used immunoSEQ multiplex PCR; TCRdb keeps in-frame clones, though not all of them. The V and J calls and the clone size are those of that table, but D and trimming were determined from the DNA. The sample lists about 500,000 clones, over 60% occurring once. Overall study findings and caveats: Exclusively blood specimens were collected; tissue repertoires likely differ.

Sequenced input: PBMCs. The gene calls are TRBV7-9 and TRBJ2-1; a weak D match, TRBD1 (5 bases). The origin of this receptor is a woman in her thirties or forties in good health. Some clones in this sample may be carry-over from other donors' samples. The CDR3 is CASSSRAGDEQFF. CDR3 nucleotides: TGTGCCAGCAGCTCCAGGGCTGGGGATGAGCAGTTCTTC.